This TCR beta chain was recorded in a study of T cells after yellow fever vaccination. Using its own MiXCR run on the 5' RACE reads, TCRdb lists one record per CDR3 protein. This sample carries hundreds of thousands of distinct CDR3 sequences, 8.7% of them seen once, and the ten largest clones take roughly 18%. The CDR3 length is 10 residues. V was cut by 5 bases and J by 4 bases, with 2 bases left in between. This TCR was recovered from a man between 18 and 35 years old who received the YFV17D yellow fever vaccine. The chain is built from TRBV12-3 or TRBV12-4 and TRBJ1-2; D remains unclear. Sequences were derived from PBMCs, sampled on the day of the first yellow fever vaccination. The CDR3 loop is CASSPYGYTF. The CDR3 DNA is TGTGCCAGCAGTCCCTATGGCTACACCTTC.